The entry below describes one T cell receptor beta chain. Its antigen remains undetermined. Base qualities are not provided; no much larger clone lies one nucleotide away. This specimen belongs to a study of blood T cell repertoires in COVID-19 (TCRdb year 2020). Regarding the study in general: Samples covering the acute and convalescent phases of COVID-19 were provided by collaborators in the United States, Italy and Spain. The prospective study material was composed of cDNA or gDNA derived from T cells, B-cell-depleted T cells, or PBMCs. The dataset comprised deeply sampled blood TCRbeta repertoires from subjects exposed to, actively infected with, or recovered from COVID-19. The repertoires were released in a freely available public database intended as a resource for research on the immune response to SARS-CoV-2. The samples were drawn from the first 160 participants of the ongoing ImmuneRACE study and from roughly 1,300 subjects provided by 6 global collaborators. A de-identified subject ID, COVID-19 status, age in years and sex were almost always included in the sample metadata. Where available, HLA class I and class II types were taken from metadata supplied by the sample provider and were not determined by assay-based typing. Broader findings and caveats from the paper: The quantity of clinical and demographic metadata differed by source and by participant and was supplied without curation.

The immunoSEQ Assay, a bias-controlled multiplex PCR, was used to amplify TCRbeta CDR3 regions from genomic DNA. Turning to the authors' computational methods: Nucleated cell counts per sample were estimated from amplification of reference gene primers within the assay. To quantify the absolute abundance of each unique TCRbeta CDR3 rearrangement, sequence reads were collapsed and filtered. For each sample, productive Simpson clonality was calculated as the square root of Simpson's diversity index over productive rearrangements. TCRdb provides this immuneACCESS table in a form limited to in-frame rearrangements. Some clones are lacking; in checked studies, under half of them reflect an unresolved V gene, and why the rest are absent is not known. D and trimming come from the DNA, and the V and J calls and clone size come from that table. Recorded for this sample are roughly 250,000 clones; 86% of them occurred a single time. Over 2% of the sample is held by the ten biggest clonotypes.

Participants in the prospective study were aged roughly 18 to 90 years, lived in about two dozen United States geographic areas, and enrolled through a virtual design. In the prospective study, participants were assigned to cohorts based on the clinical history participants reported in a screening survey and a study questionnaire. For ImmuneRACE Cohort 3, a participant was defined as recovered based on two consecutive negative NP/OP PCR tests, clearance by a healthcare professional, or resolution of symptoms. In the prospective study, mobile phlebotomists collected whole blood, serum and a nasopharyngeal or oropharyngeal swab from each participant. Participants in the prospective study had the option to provide additional blood draws and questionnaires over a roughly 2-month period. Before DNA extraction, blood samples from the prospective study were shipped at room temperature or frozen. From the germline V gene, CDR1 is SQVTM and CDR2 is ANQGSEA. Relative to germline, V is 7 bases shorter and J is 2 bases shorter, with 11 bases between their ends. From cysteine to phenylalanine, the CDR3 is 12 amino acids long. CDR3 DNA only is kept here, 36 bases in frame from base 1.

The TCR sequence derives from a woman in her 50s who had recovered from COVID-19. This chain is built from TRBV29-1 and TRBJ1-1; the D gene remains uncertain. The sample comprised PBMCs or T cells enriched from blood (not recorded which). In nucleotides, the sequence is TGCAGCGCGCTATGGTCAAACACTGAAGCTTTCTTT. Its protein product is CSALWSNTEAFF.